The next 24 T cell receptor beta chains were all read from a single sample in a study of human T cells and chemical hapten exposure. Described time point: patch test 1, 2 weeks after DPC sensitization. Treatment: therapeutic diphenylcyclopropenone sensitization with weekly scalp DPC. One entry per CDR3 protein results from TCRdb running MiXCR on the RACE reads. The table shows around 150,000 distinct CDR3 sequences, with 14% occurring only once. This sample comprised whole blood, obtained in connection with sensitization to the hapten diphenylcyclopropenone (DPC). These receptors originate from a woman in her 30s with alopecia areata. Some clones in this sample may be carry-over from other donors' samples.

This clonotype appeared many times. The V call is TRBV28, the J call TRBJ1-5; 10 positions match TRBD1. Germline CDR1 MDHEN, CDR2 SYDVKM. The CDR3 covers 16 residues. Losses at the gene ends were 6 bases for V and 7 bases for J; bases not matched to a gene: 12. CDR3: CASRPPRTGGGQPQHF. As DNA, the CDR3 is TGTGCCAGCAGACCGCCTAGGACAGGGGGGGGACAGCCCCAGCATTTT.

The gene calls are TRBV11-3 and TRBJ2-5; 10 bases line up with TRBD1. Germline V lookup: CDR1 SGHNT, CDR2 YENEEA. CDR3 size: 15 residues. The J segment lost 4 bases and the V segment lost 5 bases, leaving 7 bases of the junction unmatched. Here the CDR3 reads CASSQETGGRETQYF. The CDR3 DNA reads as TGTGCCAGCAGCCAAGAGACAGGGGGCCGAGAGACCCAGTACTTC.

This clonotype was seen only a few times. J is TRBJ2-1 and V is TRBV7-9; possible D gene TRBD2, 5 bases. The V end lost 5 bases, the J end lost 8 bases, and 10 bases lay between the germline ends. From germline, CDR1 is SEHNR and CDR2 FQNEAQ (reference sequence). The CDR3 contains 12 residues. The CDR3 DNA sequence: TGTGCCAGCAGCCCGGACTTTGATGAGCAGTTCTTC. Translating it yields CASSPDFDEQFF.

The V and J genes are TRBV3-1 and TRBJ2-7, with 8 nucleotides matching TRBD2. Unmatched junction bases numbered 8, after V lost 4 bases and J lost 3 bases. CDR3 length: 15 amino acids. Germline V gives CDR1 LGHDT, CDR2 YNNKEL (reference sequence). CDR3 DNA sequence: TGTGCCAGCAGCCCGCCGGGAGCGGGAGTCTACGAGCAGTACTTC. Its translation is CASSPPGAGVYEQYF.

In its sample, this clonotype was seen many times. This chain connects TRBV2 to TRBJ2-7, with 9 nucleotides matching TRBD1. The CDR3 sequence is 16 residues long. V dropped 5 bases and J dropped 5; count of bases not matched to a gene: 13. Germline V gene data show CDR1 as SNHLY and CDR2 as FYNNEI. The CDR3 is CASSRLAGTGFDEQYF. The CDR3 DNA reads TGTGCCAGCAGTCGCCTGGCCGGGACAGGGTTCGACGAGCAGTACTTC.

The J gene is TRBJ2-3, the V gene TRBV3-1, with 7 bases that match TRBD2. CDR1 and CDR2 from the germline V gene are LGHDT and YNNKEL (reference sequence). The junction had 11 bases not matched to a gene; V was cut back by 4 bases and J by 1 base. CDR3 length equals 17 residues. This chain's CDR3 is CASSLIAPSGRTDTQYF. The DNA for the CDR3 is TGTGCCAGCAGCCTAATCGCCCCTAGCGGTCGCACAGATACGCAGTATTTT.

This chain's CDR3 is CASRRTQGSSGNTIYF. The CDR3 nucleotides read TGTGCCAGCAGAAGAACACAGGGGAGCTCTGGAAACACCATATATTTT. The chain has TRBV6-1 and TRBJ1-3, with 7 bases identical to TRBD1. The ends lost 6 bases at V and 0 bases at J; junction bases unmatched: 8. Germline V lookup: CDR1 MNHNS, CDR2 SASEGT. The length of the CDR3 is 16 residues.

This clonotype has just a few counts. The chain employs TRBV11-2 and TRBJ1-5; D not resolved. V lost 5 bases to trimming and J lost 6 bases, with 14 bases between them. The CDR3 is 14 residues long. Germline lookup yields CDR1 SGHAT and CDR2 FQNNGV. CDR3 amino acids: CASSPGEPGQPQHF. DNA for the CDR3: TGTGCCAGCAGCCCCGGGGAACCCGGTCAGCCCCAGCATTTT.

V and J are TRBV7-8 and TRBJ2-1, with D perhaps matching TRBD2 (6 bases). The CDR3 consists of 15 residues. In germline, CDR1 is SGHVS, CDR2 FQNEAQ. The V end lost 5 bases, the J end lost 0 bases, and 11 bases lay between the germline ends. CDR3 sequence: CASSERESSYNEQFF. For the CDR3, the DNA is TGTGCCAGCAGCGAACGGGAGAGCTCCTACAATGAGCAGTTCTTC.

This clonotype was counted only a few times. V gene TRBV9 combines with J gene TRBJ2-1, with D unresolved. Trimming shortened V by 3 bases and J by 6 bases, and 7 bases separated the two germline ends. CDR1 is SGDLS and CDR2 is YYNGEE in the germline V gene. This CDR3 contains 12 residues. CDR3 residues: CASSARFNEQFF. CDR3 DNA: TGTGCCAGCAGCGCCCGGTTCAATGAGCAGTTCTTC.

This clonotype was found a few times. The genes are TRBV12-3 or TRBV12-4 and TRBJ2-3; 10 bases line up with TRBD2. The CDR3 covers 16 residues. The J segment lost 4 bases and the V segment lost 5 bases, leaving 9 bases of the junction unmatched. Here the CDR3 reads CASSRPGTSESDTQYF. In nucleotides, the CDR3 is TGTGCCAGCAGTCGGCCCGGGACTAGCGAATCAGATACGCAGTATTTT.

Only a few counts were recorded for this clonotype. The chain joins TRBV3-1 to TRBJ2-7; D uncertain. V was trimmed by 3 bases and J by 0 bases, leaving 12 bases between them. The germline CDR1 and CDR2 sequences are LGHDT and YNNKEL (reference sequence). This CDR3 comprises 15 residues. The CDR3 bases are TGTGCCAGCAGCCATAGGATCGTCAGCTCCTACGAGCAGTACTTC. It encodes CASSHRIVSSYEQYF.

The chain employs TRBV28 and TRBJ2-3, with TRBD2 as a possible D gene (6 bases). Trimming took off 6 bases at V and 0 bases at J, with 16 bases between the two ends. Per the germline V gene, CDR1 is MDHEN and CDR2 is SYDVKM. This CDR3 is 16 amino acids long. As DNA, the CDR3 is TGTGCCAGCAGCCCTGGAAGGGCGGGAAGCACAGATACGCAGTATTTT. This gives the protein CASSPGRAGSTDTQYF.

This clonotype was observed at least ten times. V is TRBV28 and J is TRBJ1-2; 11 bases are a match to TRBD1. This CDR3 comprises 15 residues. The germline CDR1 and CDR2 sequences are MDHEN and SYDVKM. V gave up 7 bases and J gave up 5 bases; unmatched junction bases: 9. Written as DNA, the CDR3 is TGTGCCAGCACCTCTCGGACAGGGGGCGAGTATGGCTACACCTTC. As protein: CASTSRTGGEYGYTF.

CDR3 loop: CASSYGTGAYEQYF. CDR3 in DNA: TGTGCCAGCAGCTACGGGACGGGTGCCTACGAGCAGTACTTC. This chain connects TRBV7-6 to TRBJ2-7; D assignment may be TRBD1 or TRBD2 (5 bases each). Between the trimmed V and J ends, which lost 4 bases and 2 bases, there was a span of 12 bases. CDR3 length equals 14 residues. Germline CDR1 is SGHVS and CDR2 is FNYEAQ.

In its sample, this clonotype was seen once. CDR3 in amino acids: CASSELDYGYTF. For the CDR3, the DNA is TGTGCCAGCAGTGAATTGGACTATGGCTACACCTTC. The chain combines TRBV6-1 with TRBJ1-2; no definite D call. V lost 2 bases and J 3 bases, leaving 4 bases between the germline ends. CDR1 is MNHNS and CDR2 is SASEGT in the germline V gene. CDR3 length: 12 residues.

The rearrangement joins TRBV29-1 to TRBJ2-1; no definite D call. This CDR3 is 13 amino acids long. Trimming shortened V by 2 bases and J by 8 bases, and 13 bases separated the two germline ends. Germline values: CDR1 SQVTM, CDR2 ANQGSEA. The CDR3 loop is CSVEWVRFDEQFF. Written as DNA, the CDR3 is TGCAGCGTTGAATGGGTGAGGTTTGATGAGCAGTTCTTC.

The chain recombines TRBV20-1 with TRBJ1-3; D perhaps matches TRBD1 (5 bases). The CDR3 runs to 15 residues. The V gene lost 1 base and the J gene lost 2 bases, with 12 bases spanning the gap. Germline CDR1 reads DFQATT; CDR2 reads SNEGSKA (reference sequence). The DNA of the CDR3 is TGCAGTGCTAGAGTCTCTCCGGGGCCTGGAAACACCATATATTTT. Translated: CSARVSPGPGNTIYF.

This clonotype was detected ten times or more. The rearrangement joins TRBV28 to TRBJ1-1; tentative D call: TRBD1 (6 bases). Trimming took off 4 bases at V and 4 bases at J, with 13 bases between the two ends. Germline V lookup: CDR1 MDHEN, CDR2 SYDVKM. The CDR3 has 14 amino acids. The CDR3 nucleotides read TGTGCCAGCAGTTCGGGGGGCGCCGGCACTGAAGCTTTCTTT. Its protein product is CASSSGGAGTEAFF. The whole variable domain, filled in from reference TRBV28 and TRBJ1-1, reads DVKVTQSSRYLVKRTGEKVFLECVQDMDHENMFWYRQDPGLGLRLIYFSYDVKMKEKGDIPEGYSVSREKKERFSLILESASTNQTSMYLCASSSGGAGTEAFFGQGTRLTVV.

The rearrangement joins TRBV19 to TRBJ2-2, with D perhaps TRBD2 (6 bases). The germline V gene encodes CDR1 LNHDA and CDR2 SQIVND (reference sequence). The CDR3 extends over 14 amino acids. V lost 7 bases, J lost 2 bases, and 11 bases lay in between. The CDR3 DNA reads as TGTGCCAGTAAGGCGGGGCCTAACACCGGGGAGCTGTTTTTT. It is translated as CASKAGPNTGELFF.

This clonotype was seen more than once but under ten times. The chain joins TRBV7-8 to TRBJ2-3; D gene ambiguous. This CDR3 contains 13 residues. Germline V gene lookup returns CDR1 SGHVS and CDR2 FQNEAQ. The V gene lost 7 bases and the J gene lost 0 bases, with 8 bases spanning the gap. In nucleotides, the CDR3 is TGTGCCAGCAACAGAGCAAGCACAGATACGCAGTATTTT. Protein sequence: CASNRASTDTQYF. The full variable domain, its missing parts supplied by reference TRBV7-8 and TRBJ2-3, is GAGVSQSPRYKVAKRGQDVALRCDPISGHVSLFWYQQALGQGPEFLTYFQNEAQLDKSGLPSDRFFAERPEGSVSTLKIQRTQQEDSAVYLCASNRASTDTQYFGPGTRLTVL.

This clonotype was seen at least ten times. This chain uses TRBV29-1 with TRBJ2-1; TRBD2 aligns across 7 bases. V lost 5 bases, J lost 7 bases, and 5 bases stayed unmatched. CDR1 and CDR2 (germline): SQVTM, ANQGSEA. The CDR3 runs to 12 residues. The CDR3 DNA reads as TGCAGCGTTCTCGGACTAGAGAATGAGCAGTTCTTC. It specifies CSVLGLENEQFF.

This clonotype was found a few times. J is TRBJ2-3 and V is TRBV7-2; tentative D call: TRBD2 (6 bases). Germline lookup yields CDR1 SGHTA and CDR2 FQGNSA. With 3 bases removed from V and 1 base from J, the gap between germline ends came to 11 bases. The CDR3 is made up of 15 amino acids. CDR3 sequence: CASSLGGIRTDTQYF. The CDR3 DNA follows: TGTGCCAGCAGCTTGGGCGGGATACGCACAGATACGCAGTATTTT.

This chain uses TRBV2 with TRBJ1-2; D unresolved. With 6 bases removed from V and 11 bases from J, the gap between germline ends came to 7 bases. This CDR3 region has 9 residues. CDR1 is SNHLY and CDR2 is FYNNEI in the germline V gene. The CDR3 protein is CASSRGYTF. For the CDR3, the DNA is TGTGCCAGCAGCCGAGGATACACCTTC.